This T cell receptor (beta chain) was found in a study of blood T cell repertoires in COVID-19. Across the study: Sites across the United States, Italy and Spain contributed samples from acute and convalescent COVID-19. T cells, B-cell-depleted T cells, or PBMCs provided the cDNA or gDNA that served as material.

CDR1 is SGHRS, CDR2 YFSETQ, per germline. Losses at the gene ends were 0 bases for V and 5 bases for J; bases not matched to a gene: 7. The length of the CDR3 is 17 residues. Sequencing used immunoSEQ multiplex PCR; TCRdb keeps in-frame clones, though not all of them. The sample includes fewer than 140,000 clones, 84% of them seen just once. This sequence joins TRBV5-1 and TRBJ2-2, with TRBD1 matching over 10 bases. The sequence derives from a woman in her fifties or sixties with acute or convalescent COVID-19. The sequenced sample was peripheral blood. DNA for the CDR3: TGCGCCAGCAGCTTGGACATGACAGGGGGCTGGACCGGGGAGCTGTTTTTT. Translation: CASSLDMTGGWTGELFF.